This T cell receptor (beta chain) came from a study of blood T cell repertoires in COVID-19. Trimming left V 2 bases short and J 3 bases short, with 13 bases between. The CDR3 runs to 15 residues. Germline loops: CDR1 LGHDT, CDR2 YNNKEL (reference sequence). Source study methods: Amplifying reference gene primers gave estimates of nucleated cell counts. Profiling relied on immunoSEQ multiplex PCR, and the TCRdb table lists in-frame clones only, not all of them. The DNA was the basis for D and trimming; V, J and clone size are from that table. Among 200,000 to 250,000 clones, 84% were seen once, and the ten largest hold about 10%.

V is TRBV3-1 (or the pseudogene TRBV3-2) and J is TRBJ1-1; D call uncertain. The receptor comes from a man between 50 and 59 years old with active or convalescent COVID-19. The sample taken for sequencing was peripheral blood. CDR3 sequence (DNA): TGTGCCAGCAGCCAACCTACAGATGGGTACACTGAAGCTTTCTTT. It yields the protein CASSQPTDGYTEAFF.